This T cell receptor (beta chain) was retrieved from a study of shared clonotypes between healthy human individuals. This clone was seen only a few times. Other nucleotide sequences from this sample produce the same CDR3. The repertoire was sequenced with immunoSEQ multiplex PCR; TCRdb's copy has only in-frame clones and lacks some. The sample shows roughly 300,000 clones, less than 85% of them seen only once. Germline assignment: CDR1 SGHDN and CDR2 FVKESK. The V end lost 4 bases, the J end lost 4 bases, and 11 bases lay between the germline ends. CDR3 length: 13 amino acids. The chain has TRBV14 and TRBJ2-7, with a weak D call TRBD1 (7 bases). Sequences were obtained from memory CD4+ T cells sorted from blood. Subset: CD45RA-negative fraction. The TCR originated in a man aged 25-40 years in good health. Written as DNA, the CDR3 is TGTGCCAGCAGCCGCGGGACAGTTTACGAGCAGTACTTC. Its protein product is CASSRGTVYEQYF. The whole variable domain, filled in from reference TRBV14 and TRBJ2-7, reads EAGVTQFPSHSVIEKGQTVTLRCDPISGHDNLYWYRRVMGKEIKFLLHFVKESKQDESGMPNNRFLAERTGGTYSTLKVQPAELEDSGVYFCASSRGTVYEQYFGPGTRLTVT.